A single sample is the source of the 7 T cell receptor beta chains below, sequenced in a study of vaccination and CD4 T cells after COVID-19. These receptors have no known antigen. Once obtained from cultured CD4+ T cells, the DNA was sequenced using the Oncomine TCR Beta short-read assay. MiXCR was run by TCRdb on the PCR reads, yielding one entry per CDR3 protein. The sample gives around 19,000 distinct CDR3 sequences, roughly 60% of which show up once; about 8% is in the top ten. Treatment of the sample: roughly 11-day PBMC culture with coronavirus spike peptide pools or control peptides (ViraFEST assay). Sequenced input: CD4+ T cells from blood, cultured in vitro. The source of these receptors is a human donor who had recovered from COVID-19.

This chain uses TRBV20-1 with TRBJ2-2; D gene ambiguous. Per germline, CDR1 DFQATT and CDR2 SNEGSKA (reference sequence). V dropped 8 bases and J dropped 7 bases, with 17 bases sitting between them. The CDR3 covers 13 residues. Here the CDR3 DNA reads TGCAGTTGCCTCGAGTTTGGGTTCGGGGAGCTGTTTTTT. It specifies CSCLEFGFGELFF.

The chain is built from TRBV27 and TRBJ2-3; TRBD2 aligns across 11 bases. CDR3 length: 19 amino acids. Trimming took 5 bases from V and 4 from J; bases not matched to a gene: 17. Germline V gives CDR1 MNHEY, CDR2 SMNVEV (reference sequence). CDR3: CASSPVGVIWTSGPDTQYF. The CDR3 coding sequence is TGTGCCAGCAGTCCTGTAGGGGTTATATGGACTAGCGGGCCAGATACGCAGTATTTT.

In this sample, this clonotype turned up a few times. The chain recombines TRBV21-1 with TRBJ2-4; TRBD1 reflects the table's D call only, with no check against the DNA. TRBV21-1 is assigned pseudogene status. The CDR3 spans 13 residues. The CDR3 sequence: CASSDRGKNIQYF. The CDR3 bases are TGTGCCAGCAGCGACAGGGGCAAAAACATTCAGTACTTC.

CDR3 sequence reads: CASSPQGGDTGELFF. The CDR3, as DNA: TGTGCCAGCAGCCCACAGGGGGGAGACACCGGGGAGCTGTTTTTT. The gene calls are TRBV7-8 and TRBJ2-2, with 8 bases matching TRBD1. The CDR3 contains 15 residues. V was pared by 5 bases and J by 3 bases, with 5 bases of the junction left unmatched. CDR1 is SGHVS and CDR2 is FQNEAQ in the germline V gene.

The genes are TRBV29-1 and TRBJ1-1, with 9 bases aligning to TRBD1. This CDR3 spans 13 amino acids. V dropped 8 bases and J dropped 2; count of bases not matched to a gene: 6. The germline CDR1 and CDR2 sequences are SQVTM and ANQGSEA. The chain's CDR3 is CSNRGPRNTEAFF. In nucleotides, the CDR3 is TGCAGCAACAGGGGGCCGCGCAACACTGAAGCTTTCTTT.

The J gene is TRBJ1-1, the V gene TRBV27; no clear D. CDR1 is MNHEY, CDR2 SMNVEV, per germline (reference sequence). The V end was cut by 6 bases, the J end by 1 base, with 12 bases between. There are 14 residues in the CDR3. In DNA, the CDR3 is TGTGCCAGCAGCCCGGGGAGGCGGAACACTGAAGCTTTCTTT. Amino acids: CASSPGRRNTEAFF.

This chain uses TRBV3-1 with TRBJ2-5; possible D gene TRBD2, 6 bases. V dropped 1 base and J dropped 7 bases, with 13 bases sitting between them. The CDR3 is 14 amino acids. From germline, CDR1 is LGHDT and CDR2 YNNKEL (reference sequence). The CDR3 reads CASSQAGTSWTQYF. The CDR3 DNA reads as TGTGCCAGCAGCCAAGCCGGGACTTCCTGGACCCAGTACTTC.